The 14 T cell receptor beta chains below were found in one sample sequenced in a study of T cells in Graves' hyperthyroidism and ophthalmopathy. The CDR3 regions of TCR beta were amplified from RNA transcripts. The HTBI primer set served for first-round RT-PCR of the TCR CDR3. MiXCR, run by TCRdb on the multiplex PCR reads, gives a single entry per CDR3 protein. Of fewer than 350,000 distinct CDR3 sequences listed, 10% to 15% are singletons. The source material was blood. These receptor sequences come from a woman aged 25 to 39 with Graves' hyperthyroidism that later progressed to Graves' ophthalmopathy.

The chain couples TRBV3-1 to TRBJ2-1, with TRBD2 identical over 9 bases. This CDR3 has 15 amino acids. CDR1 LGHDT and CDR2 YNNKEL come from the germline V gene (reference sequence). V was pared by 6 bases and J by 6 bases, with 9 bases of the junction left unmatched. CDR3 in amino acids: CASRNSIAGVNEQFF. In nucleotides, the CDR3 is TGTGCCAGCAGAAATTCCATAGCGGGAGTCAATGAGCAGTTCTTC.

This clonotype was counted many times. The gene calls are TRBV2 and TRBJ1-1; tentatively, D is TRBD1 (6 bases). This CDR3 comprises 14 residues. Germline CDR1 reads SNHLY; CDR2 reads FYNNEI. V dropped 6 bases and J dropped 0 bases, with 11 bases sitting between them. CDR3 coding DNA: TGTGCCAGCAGGGCCAGGACAGTGAACACTGAAGCTTTCTTT. This gives the protein CASRARTVNTEAFF.

This clonotype was recorded a few times. V usage is TRBV19 and J usage is TRBJ2-7, with D unresolved. Per germline, CDR1 LNHDA and CDR2 SQIVND (reference sequence). The length of the CDR3 is 13 residues. V lost 5 bases to trimming and J lost 3 bases, with 11 bases between them. As DNA, the CDR3 is TGTGCCAGTAGTTCCGCAATCGACTACGAGCAGTACTTC. Translation gives CASSSAIDYEQYF.

This clonotype was observed at least ten times. The V call is TRBV28, the J call TRBJ1-2; no reliable D call. Germline loops: CDR1 MDHEN, CDR2 SYDVKM. CDR3 length equals 14 residues. V was trimmed by 6 bases and J by 7 bases, leaving 18 bases between them. As DNA, the CDR3 is TGTGCCAGCAGATCTCCTACCCCGGAATCTGGCTACACCTTC. Its translation: CASRSPTPESGYTF.

The chain links TRBV10-3 to TRBJ2-5; 14 bases align to TRBD2. Germline assignment: CDR1 ENHRY and CDR2 SYGVKD. V lost 0 bases and J lost 3; bases outside the gene matches: 0. The CDR3 sequence is 16 residues long. CDR3 protein: CAISESGLAGEETQYF. In DNA form, the CDR3 reads TGTGCCATCAGTGAGTCGGGACTAGCGGGAGAAGAGACCCAGTACTTC.

The chain joins TRBV6-1 to TRBJ2-1, with 7 nucleotides matching TRBD2. Germline V gene data show CDR1 as MNHNS and CDR2 as SASEGT. V trimming: 3 bases; J trimming: 13 bases; junction bases outside the gene matches: 6. The CDR3 length is 12 residues. The CDR3 is CASSEAGVGQFF. CDR3 bases: TGTGCCAGCAGTGAGGCGGGAGTGGGACAGTTCTTC.

In this sample, this clonotype turned up many times. The rearrangement links TRBV28 to TRBJ2-5; D is ambiguous. V gave up 6 bases and J gave up 5 bases, with 13 bases separating them. The V gene's germline CDR1 is MDHEN and CDR2 SYDVKM. This CDR3 is 13 amino acids long. The CDR3 region is CASSIRILETQYF. The CDR3 nucleotides are TGTGCCAGCAGCATCCGGATTTTGGAGACCCAGTACTTC.

This clonotype was picked up many times. CDR3 loop: CASSPRGVRTTGELFF. The CDR3 nucleotides read TGTGCCAGCTCACCCAGGGGTGTCCGAACCACCGGGGAGCTGTTTTTT. The chain carries TRBV18 and TRBJ2-2, with a weak D call TRBD1 (6 bases). CDR1 and CDR2 from the germline V gene are KGHSH and LQKENI. The CDR3 totals 16 residues. Trimming took 3 bases from V and 4 from J, leaving 15 bases between them.

Ten or more counts support this clonotype. The J gene is TRBJ2-5, the V gene TRBV11-2; a weak D match, TRBD2 (7 bases). This CDR3 comprises 15 residues. Trimming left V 4 bases short and J 8 bases short, with 20 bases between. Germline CDR1 SGHAT, CDR2 FQNNGV. CDR3 coding DNA: TGTGCCAGCAGCTCCGGAGGGGGGGCGGGTGGTACCCAGTACTTC. Its translation is CASSSGGGAGGTQYF.

This clonotype was recorded a few times. A read error is possible here, since a much larger clone lies one base away. V and J are TRBV20-1 and TRBJ1-1; perhaps TRBD1 as D (6 bases). CDR3 length: 16 residues. Germline CDR1 and CDR2: DFQATT and SNEGSKA (reference sequence). The CDR3 sequence is CSARDDRSRGDTVAFF. The CDR3 DNA sequence: TGCAGTGCTAGAGACGACAGGTCGAGAGGGGACACTGTAGCTTTCTTT.

This clonotype was seen repeatedly, ten times or more. The rearrangement joins TRBV11-2 to TRBJ2-1, with D tentatively TRBD1 or TRBD2 (5 bases each). V shed 3 bases and J shed 7 bases, with 19 bases lying between them. The germline V gene has CDR1 SGHAT and CDR2 FQNNGV. The CDR3 consists of 16 residues. For the CDR3, the DNA is TGTGCCAGCAGCTTTGCCGGGACCTCGCCGGTGAATGAGCAGTTCTTC. Its protein product is CASSFAGTSPVNEQFF.

This clonotype showed up many times. The chain recombines TRBV28 with TRBJ1-1; no firm D call. CDR1 is MDHEN and CDR2 is SYDVKM in the germline V gene. V gave up 7 bases and J gave up 5 bases, with 17 bases separating them. The CDR3 length is 14 residues. The CDR3 region has the DNA TGTGCCAGCATTCCGCGGGCCGGGAGGACTGAAGCTTTCTTT. Translated: CASIPRAGRTEAFF. The full variable domain, with the rest looked up from reference TRBV28 and TRBJ1-1, is DVKVTQSSRYLVKRTGEKVFLECVQDMDHENMFWYRQDPGLGLRLIYFSYDVKMKEKGDIPEGYSVSREKKERFSLILESASTNQTSMYLCASIPRAGRTEAFFGQGTRLTVV.

This clonotype was counted at least ten times. This chain joins TRBV7-2 and TRBJ2-3; 10 bases align to TRBD2. This CDR3 contains 16 residues. The germline CDR1 and CDR2 sequences are SGHTA and FQGNSA. After removal of 7 bases from V and 5 bases from J, the junction contained 12 bases not matched to a gene. CDR3: CASTSQAGGPGDTQYF. In nucleotides, the CDR3 is TGTGCCAGCACCAGCCAAGCGGGAGGGCCTGGAGATACGCAGTATTTT.

On this clonotype: A much larger clone lies a single base off, so this may be a read error. The chain links TRBV5-1 to TRBJ2-2, with D perhaps being TRBD1 or TRBD2 (5 bases each). Germline V lookup: CDR1 SGHRS, CDR2 YFSETQ. This CDR3 contains 15 residues. The CDR3 protein is CASSGIGTSDGELLF. The CDR3 bases are TGCGCCAGCAGCGGAATTGGGACGTCTGACGGGGAGCTGCTTTTT.